This TCR beta chain derives from a study of blood T cell repertoires in COVID-19. This CDR3 comprises 13 residues. CDR1 and CDR2 from the germline V gene are SNHLY and FYNNEI. The V gene lost 7 bases and the J gene lost 3 bases, with 12 bases spanning the gap. Libraries were prepared by immunoSEQ multiplex PCR; TCRdb keeps only in-frame clonotypes and omits some of them. The sample records 200,000 to 250,000 clones, 85% to 90% being singletons. The sample consisted of PBMCs or T cells enriched from blood (not recorded which). The origin of this receptor is a man over 45 who had been exposed to COVID-19. V is TRBV2 and J is TRBJ1-1; no reliable D call. The CDR3 here is CASTGSGDTEAFF. DNA of the CDR3: TGTGCCAGCACCGGCTCCGGGGACACTGAAGCTTTCTTT.